This TCR beta chain stems from a study of cytomegalovirus exposure and HLA in healthy donors. This PCR relied on a set of 60 Vbeta primers and 13 Jbeta primers. Generated by immunoSEQ multiplex PCR, the TCRdb table keeps only in-frame clones and is missing some. The sample has about 100,000 clones; roughly three quarters are singletons. With 4 bases removed from V and 5 bases from J, the gap between germline ends came to 17 bases. CDR1 MNHEY and CDR2 SVGAGI come from the germline V gene. This CDR3 is 15 amino acids long. Material for sequencing was PBMCs. The chain has TRBV6-5 and TRBJ2-5; perhaps TRBD1 as D (6 bases). The TCR comes from a woman in her fifties or sixties in good health and CMV-seropositive. The CDR3: CASSSGTPGRETQYF. CDR3 in DNA: TGTGCCAGCAGTTCTGGGACACCGGGCCGGGAGACCCAGTACTTC.